This T cell receptor (beta chain) emerged from a study of T cells in Graves' hyperthyroidism and ophthalmopathy (dated by TCRdb to between 2018 and 2021). In terms of the full investigation: Peripheral blood was sampled at the time of initial diagnosis, prior to any treatment. To identify distinguishing TCR V-J signatures, a discovery cohort of 95 to 100 patients was used, comprising 40 to 45 with Graves' ophthalmopathy and some 60 with stable Graves' hyperthyroidism. The study also compared thyroid tissue and blood T-cell repertoires from five or six Graves' hyperthyroidism patients. Prospective prediction of ophthalmopathy was tested in an independent validation cohort of approximately 19 hyperthyroidism patients and 15 to 17 patients who later progressed to ophthalmopathy. The 100 discovery patients were randomly split 7:3 into training and test sets. TCR Vbeta CDR3 sequencing of around 130 peripheral blood samples (43 ophthalmopathy, some 75 hyperthyroidism and roughly 17 progressor patients) is reported in the paper. After sampling, hyperthyroidism patients received methimazole starting at 30 mg daily, and ophthalmopathy patients received high-dose intravenous methylprednisolone. Broader findings and caveats from the paper: In validation, the model predicted progression to ophthalmopathy with about 71% sensitivity and over 72% specificity, a median of approximately 6.7 months before onset. Blood samples also contained most of the expanded thyroid clonotypes (frequency above 0.001), which suggests that blood repertoires may reflect thyroid immune responses. Sample size was not statistically predetermined, and investigators were not blinded to group allocation. A 13 V-J signature model separated ophthalmopathy from stable hyperthyroidism, with around 88% sensitivity and about 81% specificity in cross-validation and 80%/75% in testing.

Comment on this clonotype: This clone's antigen is unknown. No much larger clone exists at a distance of one base, and base qualities are not known.

The TCR beta CDR3 regions were amplified from RNA transcripts. A first-round RT-PCR of the TCR CDR3 used the HTBI primer set with the Qiagen OneStep RT-PCR kit. Libraries were constructed in a second round of multiplex PCR, after which size selection and purification were carried out. Paired-end sequencing of the libraries was performed with 100 bp reads on an Illumina HiSeq2000. From the authors' description of their analysis: SOAPnuke was used to process the raw data, with reads discarded if the reads contained adapters or uncalled bases, had a mean Phred below 15, or lacked an exact constant-primer or identifier match. COPE v1.2.5 was used to merge the high-quality paired reads, and each unique nucleotide sequence was defined as a clonotype. Clonotypes were aligned to IMGT TRBV, TRBD and TRBJ reference segments using MiTCR v1.1. The analysis included only V-J combinations with a frequency above 0.0001, which together covered about 99% of the repertoires. A TCS score was defined as the ratio between F50 (clonal expansion) and ExV (chaos), using BLOSUM62-based TCRdist between CDR3 peptides within each V-J. Welch's t-statistics and random forest reduced around 510 V-J features to 10 to 15, which were used in a naive Bayes classifier (R e1071). TCRdb reprocessing: public reads trimmed at Q25 with fastp, clones called with MiXCR, in-frame beta chains kept. For every CDR3 protein sequence, its rows merge into one entry that carries the most common genes and DNA. In this record, the V and J calls reflect TCRdb's handling and not the investigators' own analysis. This sample is represented by 660,000 or so distinct CDR3 sequences; about 20% of them were singletons. The biggest ten clones account for about 35% of the sample.

In the ophthalmopathy patients, disease was moderately to severely active, with a Clinical Activity Score of 3 or more, a NOSPECS grade of 4 or more, and a duration of less than 3 months. Exclusion was applied to patients with uncontrolled infections, other autoimmune diseases, pregnancy or lactation. Diagnoses were based on clinical symptoms, serum thyroxine and TRAb, thyroid ultrasound and orbital computed tomography. Ficoll-Paque density gradient centrifugation was used to isolate PBMCs from about 9 ml of fresh peripheral blood. Trizol reagent was used to extract total RNA, and RNA quality was then checked on an Agilent 2100 Bioanalyzer. Sequenced: blood. This TCR was recovered from a man younger than 45 with Graves' ophthalmopathy.

CDR3 protein: CASSLYFLSSYEQYF. The nucleotides read TGTGCCAGCAGTTTATATTTCTTAAGCTCCTACGAGCAGTACTTC. This chain joins TRBV27 to TRBJ2-7, with no confident D gene call. According to the germline V gene (reference sequence), CDR1 reads MNHEY and CDR2 reads SMNVEV. Trimming removed 1 base from V and 0 bases from J, leaving 10 bases between the germline ends. Inclusive of the bounding cysteine and phenylalanine, the CDR3 is 15 residues long. Only the CDR3 region is kept as DNA, spanning 45 bases read in frame from base 1.